The clone carrying this TCR beta chain has a count of ten or more. Its antigen is unknown. These data belong to a study of T cell repertoires in cytomegalovirus infection. The study, taken as a whole, reports: Ex vivo, HLA-C-restricted CMV-specific TCR beta clonotypes prevailed over the rest of the response.

CDR1 is ENHRY, CDR2 SYGVKD, per germline. The ends were cut back, 10 bases at V and 5 bases at J, with 19 bases in the middle. This CDR3 spans 14 amino acids. TCRdb processed the reads anew with MiXCR; each CDR3 protein has one entry. The profile shows 60,000 to 75,000 distinct CDR3 sequences, under 5% of them singletons. This chain links TRBV10-3 with TRBJ2-3, with D perhaps TRBD1 (5 bases). The TCR was taken from a human donor in good health (CMV status not recorded). Some clones in this sample may be carry-over from other donors' samples. What was sequenced was PBMCs. The DNA of the CDR3 is TGTGCCAGCCACACCTGGGGCCGAATAGATACGCAGTATTTT. Its protein is CASHTWGRIDTQYF.